These T cell receptor beta chains were read from a single sample in a study of T cell responses to AZD1222 COVID-19 vaccine. Here immunoSEQ multiplex PCR was the method, and the copy in TCRdb shows in-frame clones only, minus some. The sample lists under 50,000 clones; roughly 78% were seen once. The sequences come from peripheral blood, collected 28 days after the second dose of the MenACWY control vaccine. The receptors come from an adult who received the MenACWY meningococcal vaccine as a control. The CDR3 runs from the conserved cysteine through the conserved F or W. A D gene is named only where the DNA matches it firmly. Only part of the rows carry a size: once, few, many, or a class if the clone is expanded.

TRBV2	-	few	TRBJ2-1	CASMKNMGEQFF	TGTGCCAGCATGAAAAATATGGGTGAGCAGTTCTTC
TRBV30	TRBD2	-	TRBJ2-1	CAWSPIEGRGDFNEQFF	TGTGCCTGGAGTCCAATCGAGGGGCGGGGGGATTTCAATGAGCAGTTCTTC
TRBV24-1	-	-	TRBJ2-2	CATSDAVVGTGELFF	TGTGCCACCAGTGATGCGGTGGTAGGGACCGGGGAGCTGTTTTTT
TRBV6-5	TRBD2	-	TRBJ2-1	CASSSTGTSYNEQFF	TGTGCCAGCAGTTCTACCGGGACTAGTTACAATGAGCAGTTCTTC
TRBV12-5	-	few	TRBJ2-2	CASGPSNRNTGELFF	TGTGCTAGTGGTCCCTCGAACCGAAACACCGGGGAGCTGTTTTTT
TRBV6-5	-	-	TRBJ2-7	CASSYSVPGKGYEQYF	TGTGCCAGCAGTTACTCGGTTCCGGGGAAAGGATACGAGCAGTACTTC
TRBV7-9	-	-	TRBJ2-5	CAAGTSPVETQYF	TGTGCCGCCGGGACTTCACCGGTGGAGACCCAGTACTTC
TRBV7-8	TRBD2	-	TRBJ2-7	CASSPKIAGGPYEQYF	TGTGCCAGCAGCCCAAAAATAGCGGGAGGGCCCTACGAGCAGTACTTC
TRBV2	-	-	TRBJ2-5	CASSKETQYF	TGTGCCAGCAGTAAAGAGACCCAGTACTTC
TRBV2	-	-	TRBJ2-5	CASSDGGTWETQYF	TGTGCCAGCAGTGACGGCGGGACTTGGGAGACCCAGTACTTC
TRBV27	TRBD1	-	TRBJ1-2	CASSSVRGGQGLSNYGYTF	TGTGCCAGCAGTTCCGTGCGAGGCGGACAGGGCCTATCTAACTATGGCTACACCTTC
TRBV7-2	-	-	TRBJ1-2	CASSLVIADYGYTF	TGTGCCAGCAGCTTAGTTATAGCAGACTATGGCTACACCTTC
TRBV28	-	once	TRBJ1-1	CASSSSLRAEAFF	TGTGCCAGCAGTTCTTCCCTCCGGGCTGAAGCTTTCTTT
TRBV6-4	-	-	TRBJ2-1	CASSESVGGDNEQFF	TGTGCCAGCAGTGAGTCGGTGGGTGGGGACAATGAGCAGTTCTTC
TRBV18	-	once	TRBJ1-1	CASSLGQNTEAFF	TGTGCCAGCTCACTAGGACAGAACACTGAAGCTTTCTTT
TRBV15	-	few	TRBJ1-2	CATSRVQGSIGYGYTF	TGTGCCACCAGCAGAGTACAGGGCAGTATCGGCTATGGCTACACCTTC
TRBV6-4	-	-	TRBJ1-4	CASSVNLREKLFF	TGTGCCAGCAGTGTCAACCTGAGGGAAAAACTGTTTTTT
TRBV4-2	-	-	TRBJ2-1	CASSQDWGTLNEQFF	TGTGCCAGCAGCCAAGACTGGGGGACCTTAAATGAGCAGTTCTTC
TRBV12-3/TRBV12-4	-	-	TRBJ2-3	CASSLATADTQYF	TGTGCCAGCAGTTTAGCTACGGCAGATACGCAGTATTTT
TRBV5-4	-	-	TRBJ2-5	CASSLDTYETQYF	TGTGCCAGCAGCTTGGACACCTACGAGACCCAGTACTTC
TRBV10-3	-	-	TRBJ2-1	CAISRKGGEQFF	TGTGCCATCAGTAGGAAGGGGGGTGAGCAGTTCTTC
TRBV6-2/TRBV6-3	-	-	TRBJ2-2	CASSYSGVGELFF	TGTGCCAGCAGTTACTCCGGGGTCGGGGAGCTGTTTTTT
TRBV3-1/TRBV3-2	TRBD1	few	TRBJ1-1	CASSQTTGGTEAFF	TGTGCCAGCAGCCAAACGACAGGGGGCACTGAAGCTTTCTTT
TRBV5-6	-	-	TRBJ2-2	CASSLGPVNTGELFF	TGTGCCAGCAGCTTGGGACCCGTGAACACCGGGGAGCTGTTTTTT
TRBV7-2	-	-	TRBJ1-1	CASSWAQNTEAFF	TGTGCCAGCAGCTGGGCCCAGAACACTGAAGCTTTCTTT
TRBV7-9	TRBD1	-	TRBJ1-3	CAKGTASGNTIYF	TGTGCCAAAGGGACAGCCTCTGGAAACACCATATATTTT
TRBV29-1	-	few	TRBJ2-3	CSVAAIDTQYF	TGCAGCGTTGCAGCGATCGATACGCAGTATTTT
TRBV5-6	-	-	TRBJ1-2	CASSRDKYGYTF	TGTGCCAGCAGCAGGGACAAGTATGGCTACACCTTC
TRBV20-1	-	-	TRBJ1-3	CSASGDGNTIYF	TGCAGTGCTAGTGGAGACGGAAACACCATATATTTT
TRBV19	-	-	TRBJ2-1	CASSPSDSHNEQFF	TGTGCCAGTAGTCCCTCAGACTCGCACAATGAGCAGTTCTTC
TRBV5-6	-	-	TRBJ1-3	CASSPNWEGGNTIYF	TGTGCCAGCAGCCCTAACTGGGAGGGTGGAAACACCATATATTTT
TRBV5-6	-	few	TRBJ1-2	CASSPSLNYGYTF	TGTGCCAGCAGCCCCAGCCTTAACTATGGCTACACCTTC
TRBV6-5	-	-	TRBJ1-1	CASLNTEAFF	TGTGCCAGCCTGAACACTGAAGCTTTCTTT
TRBV19	-	-	TRBJ2-4	CASRALDGIQYF	TGTGCCAGTAGAGCCCTGGATGGCATTCAGTACTTC
TRBV30	TRBD1	-	TRBJ2-5	CAWSDRGRETQYF	TGTGCCTGGAGTGACAGGGGGCGGGAGACCCAGTACTTC
TRBV30	TRBD1	once	TRBJ1-2	CAGHSGQTLNGYTF	TGTGCCGGCCACTCGGGACAGACGCTTAATGGCTACACCTTC
TRBV29-1	TRBD1	few	TRBJ2-7	CSVGRGTGFEQYF	TGCAGCGTTGGGCGGGGGACAGGGTTCGAGCAGTACTTC
TRBV6-4	TRBD1	-	TRBJ2-2	CASSTRSTGVFNTGELFF	TGTGCCAGCAGCACAAGATCGACAGGGGTCTTCAACACCGGGGAGCTGTTTTTT
TRBV14	-	-	TRBJ1-1	CASSQVMTEAFF	TGTGCCAGCAGCCAAGTCATGACTGAAGCTTTCTTT
TRBV3-1/TRBV3-2	TRBD2	-	TRBJ2-1	CASSQENLAGVSHEQFF	TGTGCCAGCAGCCAAGAAAACCTAGCGGGAGTCTCCCATGAGCAGTTCTTC
TRBV2	TRBD2	-	TRBJ2-2	CASSEILGLAGGRELFF	TGTGCCAGCAGCGAAATACTTGGACTAGCGGGGGGGCGGGAGCTGTTTTTT
TRBV27	-	-	TRBJ2-1	CASRYKAGRPNEQFF	TGTGCCAGCAGGTATAAAGCGGGCCGGCCCAATGAGCAGTTCTTC
TRBV9	-	-	TRBJ2-1	CASSSPQGDEQFF	TGTGCCAGCAGCTCACCACAGGGCGATGAGCAGTTCTTC
TRBV7-8	-	once	TRBJ1-1	CASSFGDTEAFF	TGTGCCAGCAGCTTTGGCGACACTGAAGCTTTCTTT
TRBV5-6	-	-	TRBJ1-1	CASSSDPLGTEAFF	TGTGCCAGCAGCTCCGACCCCTTAGGCACTGAAGCTTTCTTT
TRBV3-1/TRBV3-2	-	-	TRBJ2-2	CASTRRGTGELFF	TGTGCCAGCACCCGACGGGGCACCGGGGAGCTGTTTTTT
TRBV15	TRBD1	-	TRBJ1-6	CATSREKQGSSPLHF	TGTGCCACCAGCAGAGAAAAACAGGGGAGTTCACCCCTCCACTTT
TRBV5-6	-	-	TRBJ1-1	CASSLAGRNTEAFF	TGTGCCAGCAGCTTGGCAGGCAGAAACACTGAAGCTTTCTTT
TRBV11-3	-	few	TRBJ2-5	CASSGGPLGETQYF	TGTGCCAGCAGCGGGGGACCCCTCGGGGAGACCCAGTACTTC
TRBV7-8	-	-	TRBJ1-6	CASSFPPGDYNSPLHF	TGTGCCAGCAGCTTTCCGCCCGGGGACTATAATTCACCCCTCCACTTT
TRBV3-1/TRBV3-2	-	few	TRBJ1-6	CASSPRRGRESPLHF	TGTGCCAGCAGCCCGCGGCGAGGCCGAGAGTCACCCCTCCACTTT
TRBV12-3/TRBV12-4	-	-	TRBJ2-1	CASSLGAQQFF	TGTGCCAGCAGTTTAGGGGCTCAGCAGTTCTTC
TRBV10-3	-	-	TRBJ1-1	CAISRDRNTEAFF	TGTGCCATCAGTCGCGACCGGAACACTGAAGCTTTCTTT
TRBV13	-	few	TRBJ2-2	CASSSLGRSGELFF	TGTGCCAGCAGCTCTTTAGGGAGGTCCGGGGAGCTGTTTTTT
TRBV5-6	TRBD1	once	TRBJ1-2	CASSLRQGQGYTF	TGTGCCAGCAGCTTACGACAGGGACAAGGCTACACCTTC
TRBV7-6	TRBD2	-	TRBJ2-1	CASSSQGLAGKNEQFF	TGTGCCAGCAGCTCCCAGGGACTAGCGGGAAAAAATGAGCAGTTCTTC